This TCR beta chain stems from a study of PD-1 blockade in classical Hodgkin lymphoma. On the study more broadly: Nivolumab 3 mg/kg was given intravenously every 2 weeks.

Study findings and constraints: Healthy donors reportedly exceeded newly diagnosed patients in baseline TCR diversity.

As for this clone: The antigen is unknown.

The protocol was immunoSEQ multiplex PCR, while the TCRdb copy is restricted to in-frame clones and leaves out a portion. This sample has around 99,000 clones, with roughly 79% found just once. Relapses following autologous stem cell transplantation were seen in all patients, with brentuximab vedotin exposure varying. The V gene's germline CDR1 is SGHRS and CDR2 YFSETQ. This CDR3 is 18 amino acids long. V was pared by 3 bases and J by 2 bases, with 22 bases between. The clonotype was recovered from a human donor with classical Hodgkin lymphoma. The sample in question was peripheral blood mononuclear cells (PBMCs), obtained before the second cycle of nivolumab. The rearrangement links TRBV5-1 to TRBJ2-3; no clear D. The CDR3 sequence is CASSSEGGLLDFTDTQYF. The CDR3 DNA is TGCGCCAGCAGCTCCGAAGGTGGCCTCCTCGACTTCACAGATACGCAGTATTTT.